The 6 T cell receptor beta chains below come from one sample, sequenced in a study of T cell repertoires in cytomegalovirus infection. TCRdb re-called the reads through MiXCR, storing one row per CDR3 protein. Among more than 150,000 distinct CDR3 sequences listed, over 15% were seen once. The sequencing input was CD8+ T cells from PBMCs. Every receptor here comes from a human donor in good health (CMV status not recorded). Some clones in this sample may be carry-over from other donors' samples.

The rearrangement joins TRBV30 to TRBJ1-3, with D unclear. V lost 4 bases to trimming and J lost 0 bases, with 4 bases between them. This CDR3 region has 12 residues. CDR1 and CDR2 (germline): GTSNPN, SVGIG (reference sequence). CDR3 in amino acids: CAWKRSGNTIYF. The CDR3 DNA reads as TGTGCCTGGAAACGCTCTGGAAACACCATATATTTT.

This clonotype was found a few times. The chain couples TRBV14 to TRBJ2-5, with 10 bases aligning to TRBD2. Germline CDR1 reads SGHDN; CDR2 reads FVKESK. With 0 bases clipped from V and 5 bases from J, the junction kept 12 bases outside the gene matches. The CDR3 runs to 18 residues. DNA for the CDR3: TGTGCCAGCAGCCAAGATCTCCTAGCGGGGGAAATCCGGGAGACCCAGTACTTC. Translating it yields CASSQDLLAGEIRETQYF.

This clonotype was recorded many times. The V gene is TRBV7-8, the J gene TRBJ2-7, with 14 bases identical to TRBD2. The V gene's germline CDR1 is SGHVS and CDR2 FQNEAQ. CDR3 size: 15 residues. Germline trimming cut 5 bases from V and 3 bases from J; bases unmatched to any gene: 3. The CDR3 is CASSHGTSGSYEQYF. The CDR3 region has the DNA TGTGCCAGCAGCCACGGGACTAGCGGGAGCTACGAGCAGTACTTC.

The CDR3 coding sequence is TGTGCCAGCAGCTTGGTGGGGTCAGTTGGGGCCAACGTCCTGACTTTC. This codes for CASSLVGSVGANVLTF. The chain uses TRBV5-5 and TRBJ2-6; no clear D gene. V lost 0 bases, J lost 3 bases, and 10 bases lay in between. Germline V gene sequence: CDR1 SGHKS, CDR2 YYEKEE (reference sequence). This CDR3 region has 16 residues.

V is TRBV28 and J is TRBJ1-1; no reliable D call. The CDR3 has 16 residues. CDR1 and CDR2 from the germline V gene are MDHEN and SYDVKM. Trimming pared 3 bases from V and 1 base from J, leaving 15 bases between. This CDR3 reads CASSFAPSTQNTEAFF. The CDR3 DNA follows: TGTGCCAGCAGTTTCGCCCCATCTACCCAGAACACTGAAGCTTTCTTT.

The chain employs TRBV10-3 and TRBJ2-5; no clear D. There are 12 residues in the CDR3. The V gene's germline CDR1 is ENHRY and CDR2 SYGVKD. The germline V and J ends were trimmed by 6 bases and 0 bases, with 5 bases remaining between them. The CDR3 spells CAISHDQETQYF. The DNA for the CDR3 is TGTGCCATCAGCCACGACCAAGAGACCCAGTACTTC.